The present entry profiles one T cell receptor (beta chain) with its context. Antigen unknown. These data come from a study of cytomegalovirus exposure and HLA in healthy donors. Overall study: In terms of ancestry, the Caucasian-associated cluster contained around 79% of the 398 genotyped donors.

PCR involved 60 Vbeta and 13 Jbeta primers. Method: immunoSEQ multiplex PCR; TCRdb's copy keeps in-frame clones and lacks some. Here the sample spans about 78,000 clones, around 58% being singletons. Study observations and caveats: A missense DCLRE1C variant was associated with V- and J-gene trimming of TCR beta chains in a later analysis, and an independent cohort replicated the association.

The clonotype was recovered from a man aged 25-45 years in good health and CMV-seropositive. Specimen: PBMCs.

The CDR3 is CASSLESSGVEQYF. In nucleotides, the CDR3 is TGTGCCAGCAGCTTAGAATCCAGCGGGGTTGAGCAGTACTTC. V and J are TRBV7-6 and TRBJ2-7, with 7 bases aligning to TRBD2. V shed 1 base, J shed 7 bases, and the junction held 7 bases outside the gene matches. The CDR3 has 14 residues. Looked up from germline, CDR1 is SGHVS and CDR2 is FNYEAQ.